This TCR beta chain was recovered during a study of blood T cell repertoires in COVID-19. Study as a whole: Italy, Spain and the United States were the sources of the convalescent and acute COVID-19 samples.

The CDR3 is 17 amino acids. V shed 2 bases, J shed 4 bases, and the junction held 13 bases outside the gene matches. Germline CDR1 and CDR2: WSHSY and SAAADI. In its sample, this clone was seen once. Original data processing: The authors estimated nucleated cell counts from reference gene primer amplification. Measured with immunoSEQ multiplex PCR; TCRdb has only the in-frame clones, and not every one. V and J calls and clone size are copied from that table; D and trimming were computed from the DNA. This sample yields around 40,000 clones, of which around three quarters are seen a single time; around 40% belongs to the top ten.

The chain employs TRBV10-2 and TRBJ1-1; 7 bases map to TRBD1. The sample consisted of peripheral blood. The TCR was taken from a man at least 80 years old with active or convalescent COVID-19. The CDR3 sequence is CASSEARDRARGTEAFF. CDR3 coding DNA: TGCGCCAGCAGTGAGGCAAGGGACAGAGCCCGGGGCACTGAAGCTTTCTTT.